These 14 T cell receptor beta chains were sequenced from one sample in a study of cytomegalovirus exposure and HLA in healthy donors. Profiling relied on immunoSEQ multiplex PCR, and the TCRdb table lists in-frame clones only, not all of them. The sample yields approximately 220,000 clones, over 80% seen once. The sample was PBMCs. The receptor set was obtained from a woman in her 30s in good health and CMV-seropositive.

The V gene is TRBV28, the J gene TRBJ1-2; D is unresolved. Per the germline V gene, CDR1 is MDHEN and CDR2 is SYDVKM. The CDR3 is made up of 14 amino acids. V dropped 2 bases and J dropped 7 bases, with 14 bases sitting between them. The CDR3 DNA reads TGTGCCAGCAGTTTACCAATTCCCGGCCCTGGCTACACCTTC. Translated: CASSLPIPGPGYTF.

This chain connects TRBV6-1 to TRBJ2-1, with D perhaps matching TRBD2 (5 bases). Trimming took off 5 bases at V and 6 bases at J, with 8 bases between the two ends. This CDR3 is built from 12 residues. The germline V gene encodes CDR1 MNHNS and CDR2 SASEGT. CDR3 loop: CASSPSRNEQFF. The DNA for the CDR3 is TGTGCCAGCAGTCCTAGCCGCAATGAGCAGTTCTTC.

V and J are TRBV11-3 and TRBJ2-1, with D hard to call. CDR1 is SGHNT and CDR2 is YENEEA in the germline V gene. The CDR3 has 16 amino acids. V was cut by 3 bases and J by 2 bases, with 14 bases left in between. The CDR3 loop is CASSFGPTVPYNEQFF. The DNA of the CDR3 is TGTGCCAGCAGCTTTGGGCCCACAGTACCCTACAATGAGCAGTTCTTC.

The V gene is TRBV15, the J gene TRBJ1-5; D possibly corresponds to TRBD1 (5 bases). This CDR3 region has 18 residues. V lost 5 bases to trimming and J lost 2 bases, with 22 bases between them. Per the germline V gene, CDR1 is LNHNV and CDR2 is YYDKDF (reference sequence). CDR3 sequence reads: CATSPDIKIDPGNQPQHF. Here the CDR3 DNA reads TGTGCCACCAGCCCGGACATCAAGATCGATCCTGGCAATCAGCCCCAGCATTTT.

In this sample, this clone turned up a few times. For the CDR3, the DNA is TGTGCCAGCAGCTTGGCCTTCGGGCTGAACACTGAAGCTTTCTTT. Translated: CASSLAFGLNTEAFF. The chain combines TRBV5-4 with TRBJ1-1; D is unresolved. V dropped 0 bases and J dropped 0 bases, with 9 bases sitting between them. The CDR3 sequence is 15 residues long. Germline loops: CDR1 SGHNT, CDR2 YYREEE (reference sequence).

This rearrangement joins TRBV25-1 to TRBJ1-2; D perhaps matches TRBD1 (5 bases). Germline CDR1 and CDR2: MGHDK and SYGVNS. The CDR3 consists of 14 residues. The germline V and J ends were trimmed by 4 bases and 2 bases, with 11 bases remaining between them. The CDR3 sequence: CASSGGTSNYGYTF. DNA of the CDR3: TGTGCCAGCAGTGGAGGGACGAGCAACTATGGCTACACCTTC.

The genes are TRBV5-1 and TRBJ1-1, with D perhaps TRBD1 (5 bases). The CDR3 has 14 residues. V was pared by 0 bases and J by 11 bases, with 17 bases between. From germline, CDR1 is SGHRS and CDR2 YFSETQ. The CDR3 DNA sequence: TGCGCCAGCAGCTTGGAGCTGGGGCAGCGGAATGCTTTCTTT. Translating it yields CASSLELGQRNAFF. The variable domain in full, completed from reference TRBV5-1 and TRBJ1-1, reads KAGVTQTPRYLIKTRGQQVTLSCSPISGHRSVSWYQQTPGQGLQFLFEYFSETQRNKGNFPGRFSGRQFSNSRSEMNVSTLELGDSALYLCASSLELGQRNAFFGQGTRLTVV.

The rearrangement uses TRBV4-1 and TRBJ2-7; tentatively, D is TRBD2 (6 bases). Germline V lookup: CDR1 MGHRA, CDR2 YSYEKL. This CDR3 is 14 amino acids long. V was cut by 2 bases and J by 2 bases, with 10 bases left in between. The CDR3 reads CASSQRAGTYEQYF. The DNA for the CDR3 is TGCGCCAGCAGCCAAAGAGCGGGCACCTACGAGCAGTACTTC.

V and J are TRBV11-3 and TRBJ2-3, with D unresolved. Germline assignment: CDR1 SGHNT and CDR2 YENEEA. Trimming cost V 1 base and J 0 bases, with 5 bases left between them. This CDR3 has 14 residues. CDR3 loop: CASSLGTSTDTQYF. The CDR3 DNA is TGTGCCAGCAGCTTAGGCACCAGCACAGATACGCAGTATTTT.

The chain uses TRBV5-1 and TRBJ1-2; 9 bases are a match to TRBD1. Unmatched junction bases numbered 5, after V lost 3 bases and J lost 8 bases. CDR3 length equals 13 residues. Germline V CDR1 and CDR2: SGHRS, YFSETQ. The CDR3 nucleotides read TGCGCCAGCAGCTCACAGGGGGCAGAAGGCTACACCTTC. It specifies CASSSQGAEGYTF.

This clone was observed a single time. The rearrangement uses TRBV6-1 and TRBJ2-7; the match to TRBD1 covers 8 bases. Germline V gene lookup returns CDR1 MNHNS and CDR2 SASEGT. The CDR3 is 14 residues long. V shed 2 bases, J shed 5 bases, and the junction held 5 bases outside the gene matches. CDR3 amino acids: CASSERRTGNEQYF. The CDR3 region has the DNA TGTGCCAGCAGTGAAAGGAGGACAGGGAACGAGCAGTACTTC.

The chain couples TRBV5-1 to TRBJ1-1; 10 nucleotides line up with TRBD1. Per germline, CDR1 SGHRS and CDR2 YFSETQ. V trimming: 0 bases; J trimming: 4 bases; junction bases outside the gene matches: 3. The CDR3 runs 15 residues. In nucleotides, the CDR3 is TGCGCCAGCAGCTTGGGGACAGGGGGGAGCACTGAAGCTTTCTTT. Amino acid sequence: CASSLGTGGSTEAFF.

The rearrangement links TRBV30 to TRBJ1-2; 10 bases match TRBD1. Germline values: CDR1 GTSNPN, CDR2 SVGIG (reference sequence). J lost 3 bases, V lost 2 bases, and 6 bases had no gene match. This CDR3 contains 15 residues. The CDR3 DNA sequence: TGTGCCTGGAGTTCCCCCGGGACAGGGGACTATGGCTACACCTTC. It specifies CAWSSPGTGDYGYTF.

The V call is TRBV6-1, the J call TRBJ2-1; D is possibly TRBD1 or TRBD2 (5 bases each). Germline values: CDR1 MNHNS, CDR2 SASEGT. V gave up 7 bases and J gave up 4 bases, with 17 bases separating them. CDR3 length: 15 amino acids. The CDR3 DNA is TGTGCCAGCACGAGGGGCTCGGCCGCGTACAATGAGCAGTTCTTC. It is translated as CASTRGSAAYNEQFF.